The sequence of this T cell receptor (beta chain) was determined in a study of naive and memory T cell subsets. A UMI-containing oligonucleotide was joined by 3' ligation to the TCR cDNA template. Unsorted total RNA, about 1 to 1000 ng, was DNase treated before reverse transcription. Germline CDR1 reads SGHRS; CDR2 reads YFSETQ. V was cut by 1 base and J by 3 bases, with 10 bases left in between. This CDR3 spans 14 amino acids. The SP2 primer and nested alpha and beta constant region primers amplified ligated cDNA in four rounds. TCRdb passed the 5' RACE reads through MiXCR, listing each CDR3 protein once. Seen here are roughly 62,000 distinct CDR3 sequences, under 8.5% observed once, and the top ten hold about 9.8%.

This chain links TRBV5-1 with TRBJ2-5; D unclear. This TCR came from a male donor in good health. The CDR3, as DNA: TGCGCCAGCAGCTTGCTGAATACAGAAGAGACCCAGTACTTC. The encoded protein is CASSLLNTEETQYF. Looking up the rest from reference TRBV5-1 and TRBJ2-5 gives the full variable domain: KAGVTQTPRYLIKTRGQQVTLSCSPISGHRSVSWYQQTPGQGLQFLFEYFSETQRNKGNFPGRFSGRQFSNSRSEMNVSTLELGDSALYLCASSLLNTEETQYFGPGTRLLVL.